This TCR beta chain emerged from a study of T-cell memory formation after mild COVID-19. Study-wide points: CM and EM subsets held most contracting CD4+ clones; EMRA held CD8+ ones. The finding that pre-infection memory included some responding clones suggested that cross-reactive memory joined. There was a balanced CD4/CD8 profile in clones contracting day 15 to 85, and later expanders leaned CD4+.

A 5'RACE reaction primed in the constant segment made cDNA libraries of TCR alpha and TCR beta, and these carried sample barcodes and UMIs. Each CDR3 protein gets one entry after TCRdb re-called the 5' RACE reads with MiXCR. Here the sample spans about 390,000 distinct CDR3 sequences, approximately 21% being singletons. Trimming cost V 4 bases and J 3 bases; bases outside gene matches: 7. The CDR3 consists of 16 residues. Germline lookup yields CDR1 LGHNA and CDR2 YNFKEQ. This clonotype has only a few counts. The target antigen is unknown. This receptor was taken from an adult woman who had mild COVID-19 (a few samples of this study predate the infection). Cell type and time point are not known. Material for sequencing was PBMCs or a T cell subset sorted from them (not recorded which). The chain joins TRBV4-2 to TRBJ2-4; TRBD2 agrees at 9 bases. The CDR3 is CASSPIAGEGKNIQYF. In nucleotides, the CDR3 is TGTGCCAGCAGCCCCATAGCGGGAGAAGGCAAAAACATTCAGTACTTC.